Given below is one T cell receptor beta chain in context. Its antigen is unknown. Repertoires were generated with immunoSEQ multiplex PCR, while TCRdb's copy carries only in-frame clones and drops some. The sample contains approximately 100,000 clones, 91% of which appear only once. This sample is part of a study of T cell responses to AZD1222 COVID-19 vaccine. Study-wide points: Rises in breadth and depth of Spike-specific TCRs came after two AZD1222 doses.

Germline CDR1 and CDR2: SGHRS and YFSETQ. CDR3 length equals 14 residues. V was shortened by 4 bases and J by 4 bases, with 14 bases between the two germline ends. The V call is TRBV5-1, the J call TRBJ1-1, with a tentative D call TRBD1 (5 bases). This TCR was sampled from an adult in good health. The input for sequencing was peripheral blood, taken on day 0 of AZD1222 vaccination. CDR3 sequence reads: CASSLTGGVTEAFF. CDR3 in DNA: TGCGCCAGCAGCCTTACTGGGGGGGTCACTGAAGCTTTCTTT.